Listed below are T cell receptor beta chains from one sample, sequenced in a study of blood T cell repertoires in COVID-19. The assay was immunoSEQ multiplex PCR, and TCRdb's table has in-frame clones only and misses some. The data hold approximately 150,000 clones, with roughly four fifths observed a single time. The material sequenced was PBMCs or T cells enriched from blood (not recorded which). These receptor sequences come from a woman between 45 and 65 years old with acute COVID-19. Both conserved end residues are trimmed from each CDR3. Fields, in order: V gene, J gene, CDR3 length, CDR3 protein.

>TRBV3-1/TRBV3-2|TRBJ1-2|12
ASSRPGQFYGYT
>TRBV29-1|TRBJ2-7|10
SVEGTGYEQY
>TRBV7-2|TRBJ2-1|12
ASSILADYNEQF
>TRBV3-1/TRBV3-2|TRBJ1-5|13
ASSQDLGDWQPQH
>TRBV3-1/TRBV3-2|TRBJ2-1|13
ASSDPGQGKNEQF
>TRBV18|TRBJ2-2|15
ASSPAGVPINTGELF
>TRBV5-8|TRBJ1-1|13
ASSLGGEMNTEAF
>TRBV4-3|TRBJ1-2|13
ASSLDTGLQGGYT
>TRBV13|TRBJ2-1|14
ASSLGWGGHYNEQF
>TRBV4-1|TRBJ1-5|15
ASSRDKTGTGNQPQH
>TRBV6-1|TRBJ2-1|15
ASSEEMGLRFGNEQF
>TRBV7-2|TRBJ2-3|13
ASSLVADLTDTQY
>TRBV9|TRBJ2-7|11
ASSVTSGSEQY
>TRBV7-2|TRBJ1-3|13
ASSWDRATGNTIY
>TRBV24-1|TRBJ2-1|13
ATSAGIAGPNEQF
>TRBV12-5|TRBJ1-1|12
ASGLRAGAGEAF
>TRBV3-1/TRBV3-2|TRBJ1-4|15
ASSQVLGAQVNEKLF
>TRBV27|TRBJ2-7|13
ASSQVASGLYEQY
>TRBV19|TRBJ1-5|12
ASTLTARNQPQH
>TRBV11-2|TRBJ1-2|10
ASSLGQGGYT
>TRBV4-1|TRBJ2-6|14
ASSHPGGAGANVLT
>TRBV10-3|TRBJ1-2|14
ASREAGQGLTYGYT
>TRBV11-2|TRBJ2-7|12
ASSFQGRAYEQY
>TRBV5-1|TRBJ2-7|18
ASSPTGSRFDRTNSYEQY
>TRBV27|TRBJ1-6|12
ASASRDSHSPLH
>TRBV5-1|TRBJ1-4|13
ASSLGQGYNEKLF
>TRBV7-2|TRBJ1-5|12
ASSFDGSNQPQH
>TRBV5-4|TRBJ1-2|11
ASSFTANYGYT
>TRBV27|TRBJ2-2|11
ASSSHNTGELF
>TRBV5-1|TRBJ2-7|12
ASSLNAYSYEQY
>TRBV19|TRBJ2-2|16
ASSIIELAGGVSGELF
>TRBV5-1|TRBJ1-4|11
ASSLGLQGGLF
>TRBV9|TRBJ2-1|16
ASSDRAGAPSSYNEQF